This T cell receptor beta chain is from a study of T cell repertoires and HLA-DP antigens. Study-wide context: Donor ages ranged from 18-to-29 to 60-to-69; a couple of men, one woman.

With respect to this clone: Its specificity is unknown.

Only in-frame clones appear in the TCRdb table, and some are missing; sequencing was by immunoSEQ multiplex PCR. The data contain over 100,000 clones, 80% to 95% of them seen just once; the ten biggest clones take up about 0.3%. Untouched CD4+ T cells were isolated by negative selection, averaging about 98% purity. The sequence derives from a woman aged 18-30 years in good health and CMV-seronegative. The sample consisted of CD4+ T cells from PBMCs.

The CDR3 here is CASSETGAGEQYF. The CDR3, as DNA: TGTGCCAGCAGTGAAACAGGGGCCGGCGAGCAGTACTTC. V gene TRBV2 combines with J gene TRBJ2-7; 7 bases fit TRBD1. The germline V gene has CDR1 SNHLY and CDR2 FYNNEI. This CDR3 contains 13 residues. Trimming took 2 bases from V and 6 from J; bases not matched to a gene: 4.